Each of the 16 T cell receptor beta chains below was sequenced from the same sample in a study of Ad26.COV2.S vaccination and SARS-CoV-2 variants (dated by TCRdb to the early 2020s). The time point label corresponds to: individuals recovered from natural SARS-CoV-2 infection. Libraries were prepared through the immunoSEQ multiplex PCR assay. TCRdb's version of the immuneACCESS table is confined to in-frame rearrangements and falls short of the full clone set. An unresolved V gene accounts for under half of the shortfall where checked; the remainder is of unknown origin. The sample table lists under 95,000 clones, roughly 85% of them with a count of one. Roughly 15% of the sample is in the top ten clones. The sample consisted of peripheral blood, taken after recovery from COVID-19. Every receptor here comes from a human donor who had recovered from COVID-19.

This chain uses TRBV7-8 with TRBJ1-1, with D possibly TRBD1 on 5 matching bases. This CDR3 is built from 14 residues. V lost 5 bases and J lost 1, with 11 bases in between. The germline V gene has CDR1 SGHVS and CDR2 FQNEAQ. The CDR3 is CASSRGTSNTEAFF. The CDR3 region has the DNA TGTGCCAGCAGCCGAGGGACCTCGAACACTGAAGCTTTCTTT.

For the CDR3, the DNA is TGTGCCAGTAGTTTAGGCGGGATAGGCACAGATACGCAGTATTTT. Protein: CASSLGGIGTDTQYF. This chain connects TRBV19 to TRBJ2-3, with a tentative D call TRBD2 (6 bases). The CDR3 totals 15 residues. From germline, CDR1 is LNHDA and CDR2 SQIVND (reference sequence). Trimming left V 5 bases short and J 1 base short, with 13 bases between.

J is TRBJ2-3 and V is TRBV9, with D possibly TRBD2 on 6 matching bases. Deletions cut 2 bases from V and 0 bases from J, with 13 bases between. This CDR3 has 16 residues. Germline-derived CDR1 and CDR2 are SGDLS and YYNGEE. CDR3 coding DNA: TGTGCCAGCAGCGTGACGGGACTTTCTAGCACAGATACGCAGTATTTT. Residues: CASSVTGLSSTDTQYF.

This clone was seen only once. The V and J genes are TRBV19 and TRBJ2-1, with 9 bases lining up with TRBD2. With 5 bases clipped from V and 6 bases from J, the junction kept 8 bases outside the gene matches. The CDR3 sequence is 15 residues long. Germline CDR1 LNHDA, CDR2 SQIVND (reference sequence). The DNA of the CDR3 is TGTGCCAGTAGTCCCGAGGGACTAGCCCCCAATGAGCAGTTCTTC. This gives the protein CASSPEGLAPNEQFF.

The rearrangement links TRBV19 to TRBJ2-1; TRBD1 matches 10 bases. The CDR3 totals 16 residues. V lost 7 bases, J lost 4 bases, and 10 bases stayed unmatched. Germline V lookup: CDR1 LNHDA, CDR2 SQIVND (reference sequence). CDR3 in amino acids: CASTSGTGDLYNEQFF. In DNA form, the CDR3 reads TGTGCCAGTACCTCCGGGACAGGGGACTTATACAATGAGCAGTTCTTC.

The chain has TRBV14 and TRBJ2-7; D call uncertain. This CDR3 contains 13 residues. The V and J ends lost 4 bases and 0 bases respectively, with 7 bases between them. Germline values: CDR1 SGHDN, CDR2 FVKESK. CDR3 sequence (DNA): TGTGCCAGCAGCCCATTTGGCTCCTACGAGCAGTACTTC. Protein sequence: CASSPFGSYEQYF.

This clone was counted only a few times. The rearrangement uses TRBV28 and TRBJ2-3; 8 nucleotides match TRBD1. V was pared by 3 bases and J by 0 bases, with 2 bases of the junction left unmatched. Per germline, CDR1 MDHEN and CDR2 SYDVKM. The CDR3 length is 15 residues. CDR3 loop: CASSLTGDSTDTQYF. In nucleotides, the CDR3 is TGTGCCAGCAGTTTGACAGGGGATAGCACAGATACGCAGTATTTT.

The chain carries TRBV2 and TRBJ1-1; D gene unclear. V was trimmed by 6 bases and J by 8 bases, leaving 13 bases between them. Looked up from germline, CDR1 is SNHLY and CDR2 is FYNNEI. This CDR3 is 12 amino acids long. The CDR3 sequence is CASRLAGTEAFF. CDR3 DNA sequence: TGTGCCAGCAGGTTGGCTGGTACGGAAGCTTTCTTT.

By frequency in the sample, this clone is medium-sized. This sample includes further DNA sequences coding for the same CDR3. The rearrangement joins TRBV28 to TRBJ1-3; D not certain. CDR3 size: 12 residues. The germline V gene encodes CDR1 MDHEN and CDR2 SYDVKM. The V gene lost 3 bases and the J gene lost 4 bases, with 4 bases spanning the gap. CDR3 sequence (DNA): TGTGCCAGCAGTTTCAGGGGAAACACCATATATTTT. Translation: CASSFRGNTIYF.

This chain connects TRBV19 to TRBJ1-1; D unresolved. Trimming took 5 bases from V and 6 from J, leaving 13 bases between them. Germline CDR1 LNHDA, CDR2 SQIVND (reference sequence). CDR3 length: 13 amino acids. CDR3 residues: CASSEVGGSEAFF. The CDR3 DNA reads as TGTGCCAGTAGTGAGGTTGGAGGATCTGAAGCTTTCTTT. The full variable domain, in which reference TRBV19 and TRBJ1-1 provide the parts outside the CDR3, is DGGITQSPKYLFRKEGQNVTLSCEQNLNHDAMYWYRQDPGQGLRLIYYSQIVNDFQKGDIAEGYSVSREKKESFPLTVTSAQKNPTAFYLCASSEVGGSEAFFGQGTRLTVV.

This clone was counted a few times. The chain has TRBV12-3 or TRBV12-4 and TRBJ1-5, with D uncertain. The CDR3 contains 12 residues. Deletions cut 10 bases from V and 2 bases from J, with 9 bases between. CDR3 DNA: TGTGCCACCCGAAAGGGCAATCAGCCCCAGCATTTT. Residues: CATRKGNQPQHF.

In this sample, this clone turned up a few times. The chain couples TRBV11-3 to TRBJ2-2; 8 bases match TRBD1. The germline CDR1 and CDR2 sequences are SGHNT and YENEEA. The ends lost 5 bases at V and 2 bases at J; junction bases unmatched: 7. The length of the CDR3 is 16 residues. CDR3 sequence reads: CASSNGQGYNTGELFF. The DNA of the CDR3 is TGTGCCAGCAGCAATGGACAGGGTTACAACACCGGGGAGCTGTTTTTT.

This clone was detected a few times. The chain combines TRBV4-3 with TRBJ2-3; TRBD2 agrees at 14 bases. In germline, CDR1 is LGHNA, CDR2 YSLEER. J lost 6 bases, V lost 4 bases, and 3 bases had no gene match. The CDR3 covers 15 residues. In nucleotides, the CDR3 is TGCGCCAGCAGCCGCAGACTAGCGGGGGGGGATACGCAGTATTTT. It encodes CASSRRLAGGDTQYF.

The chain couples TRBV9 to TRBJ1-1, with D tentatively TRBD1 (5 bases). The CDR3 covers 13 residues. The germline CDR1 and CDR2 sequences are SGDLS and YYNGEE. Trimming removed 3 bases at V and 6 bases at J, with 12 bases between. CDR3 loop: CASSAGGTAEAFF. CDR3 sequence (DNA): TGTGCCAGCAGCGCCGGGGGTACCGCTGAAGCTTTCTTT.

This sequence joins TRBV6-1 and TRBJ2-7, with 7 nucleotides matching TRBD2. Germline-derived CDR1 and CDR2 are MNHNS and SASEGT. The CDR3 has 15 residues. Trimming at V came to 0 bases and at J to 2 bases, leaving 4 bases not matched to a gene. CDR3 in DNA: TGTGCCAGCAGTGAAGCCGGTCTAGCGGCCTACGAGCAGTACTTC. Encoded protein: CASSEAGLAAYEQYF.

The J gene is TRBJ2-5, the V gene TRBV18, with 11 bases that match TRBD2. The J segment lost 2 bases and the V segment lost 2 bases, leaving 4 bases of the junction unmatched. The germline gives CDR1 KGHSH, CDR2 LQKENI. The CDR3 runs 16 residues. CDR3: CASSPLLAGGQETQYF. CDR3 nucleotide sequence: TGTGCCAGCTCACCATTGCTAGCGGGAGGTCAAGAGACCCAGTACTTC.